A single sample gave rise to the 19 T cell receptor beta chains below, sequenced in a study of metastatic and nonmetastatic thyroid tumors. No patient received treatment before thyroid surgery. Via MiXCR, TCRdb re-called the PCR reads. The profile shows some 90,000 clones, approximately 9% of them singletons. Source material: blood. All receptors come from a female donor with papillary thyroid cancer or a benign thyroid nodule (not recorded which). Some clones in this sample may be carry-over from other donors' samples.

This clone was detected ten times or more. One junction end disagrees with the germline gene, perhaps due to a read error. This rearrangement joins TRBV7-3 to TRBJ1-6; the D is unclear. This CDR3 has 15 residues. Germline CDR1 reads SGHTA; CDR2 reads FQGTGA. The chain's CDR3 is CASSSAGSSNSPLHF. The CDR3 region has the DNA TGTGCCAGCAGCTCGGCTGGGTCCTCTAATTCACCCCTCCACTTT.

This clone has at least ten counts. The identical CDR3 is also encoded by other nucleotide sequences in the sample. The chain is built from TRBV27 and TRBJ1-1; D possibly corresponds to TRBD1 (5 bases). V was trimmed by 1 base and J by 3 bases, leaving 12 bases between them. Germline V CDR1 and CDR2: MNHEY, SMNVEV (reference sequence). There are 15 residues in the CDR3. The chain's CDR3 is CASSLYQGRDTEAFF. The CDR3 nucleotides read TGTGCCAGCAGTTTATATCAGGGAAGGGACACTGAAGCTTTCTTT.

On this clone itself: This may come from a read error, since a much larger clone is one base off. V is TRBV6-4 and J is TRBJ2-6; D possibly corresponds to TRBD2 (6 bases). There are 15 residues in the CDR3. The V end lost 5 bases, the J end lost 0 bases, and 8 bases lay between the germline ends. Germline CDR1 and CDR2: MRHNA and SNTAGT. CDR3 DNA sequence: TGTGCCAGCAGTTACGGGAGCTCTGGGGCCAACGTCCTGACTTTC. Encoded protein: CASSYGSSGANVLTF.

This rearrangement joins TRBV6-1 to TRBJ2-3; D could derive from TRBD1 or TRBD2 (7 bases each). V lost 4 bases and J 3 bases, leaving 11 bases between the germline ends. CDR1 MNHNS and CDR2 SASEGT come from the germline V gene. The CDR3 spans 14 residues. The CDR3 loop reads CASSGQGGTDTQYF. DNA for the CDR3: TGTGCCAGCAGTGGACAGGGAGGGACAGATACGCAGTATTTT.

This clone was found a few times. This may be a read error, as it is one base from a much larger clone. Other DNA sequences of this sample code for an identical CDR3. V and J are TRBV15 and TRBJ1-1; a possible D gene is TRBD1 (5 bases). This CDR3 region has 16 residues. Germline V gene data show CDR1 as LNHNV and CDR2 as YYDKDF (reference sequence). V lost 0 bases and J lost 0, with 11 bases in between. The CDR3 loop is CATSRDQTGVNTEAFF. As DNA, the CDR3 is TGTGCCACCAGCAGAGATCAGACGGGGGTGAACACTGAAGCTTTCTTT.

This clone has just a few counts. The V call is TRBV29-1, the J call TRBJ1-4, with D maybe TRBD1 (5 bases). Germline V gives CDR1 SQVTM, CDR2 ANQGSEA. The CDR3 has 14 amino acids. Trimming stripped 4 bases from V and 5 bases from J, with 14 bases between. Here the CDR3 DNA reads TGCAGCGTTGGTCGGGGGAACCCAAATGAAAAACTGTTTTTT. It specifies CSVGRGNPNEKLFF.

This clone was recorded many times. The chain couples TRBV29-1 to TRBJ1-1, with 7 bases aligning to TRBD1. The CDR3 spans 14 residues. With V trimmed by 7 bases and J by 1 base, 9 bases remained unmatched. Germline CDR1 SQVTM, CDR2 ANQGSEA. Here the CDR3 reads CSAHRRQGNTEAFF. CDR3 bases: TGCAGCGCCCACCGTCGACAGGGGAACACTGAAGCTTTCTTT.

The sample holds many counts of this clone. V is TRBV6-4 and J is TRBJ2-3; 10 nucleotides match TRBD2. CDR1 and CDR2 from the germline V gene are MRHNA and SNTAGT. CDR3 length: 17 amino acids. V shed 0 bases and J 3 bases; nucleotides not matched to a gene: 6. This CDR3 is CASSDSAAGGGTDTQYF. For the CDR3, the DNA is TGTGCCAGCAGTGACTCGGCAGCGGGGGGGGGGACAGATACGCAGTATTTT.

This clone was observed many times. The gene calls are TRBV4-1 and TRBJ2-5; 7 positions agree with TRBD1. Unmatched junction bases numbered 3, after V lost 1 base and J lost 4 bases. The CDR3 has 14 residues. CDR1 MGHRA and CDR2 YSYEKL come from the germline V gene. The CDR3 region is CASSQVPGGETQYF. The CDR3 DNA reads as TGCGCCAGCAGCCAAGTCCCAGGGGGAGAGACCCAGTACTTC.

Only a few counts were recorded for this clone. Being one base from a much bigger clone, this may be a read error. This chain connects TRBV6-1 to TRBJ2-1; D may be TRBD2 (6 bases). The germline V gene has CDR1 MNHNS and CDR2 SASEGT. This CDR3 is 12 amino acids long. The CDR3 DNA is TGTGCCAGCAGTGGAGAAGGTCGGGAGCATTTCTTC. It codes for CASSGEGREHFF.

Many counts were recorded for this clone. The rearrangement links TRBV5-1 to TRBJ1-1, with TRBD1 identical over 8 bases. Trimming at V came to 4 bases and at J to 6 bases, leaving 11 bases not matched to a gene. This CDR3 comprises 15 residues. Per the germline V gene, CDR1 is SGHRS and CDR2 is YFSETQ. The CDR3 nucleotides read TGCGCCAGCAGCCCCAGAGGGCAGGGGGCTTCTGAAGCTTTCTTT. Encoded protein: CASSPRGQGASEAFF.

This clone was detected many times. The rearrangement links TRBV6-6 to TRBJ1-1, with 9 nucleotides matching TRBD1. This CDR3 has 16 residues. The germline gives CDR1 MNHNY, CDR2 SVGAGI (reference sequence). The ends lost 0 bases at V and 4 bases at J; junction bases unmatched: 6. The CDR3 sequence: CASSYSGDRDSTEAFF. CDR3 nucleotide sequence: TGTGCCAGCAGTTACTCGGGGGACAGGGATAGCACTGAAGCTTTCTTT.

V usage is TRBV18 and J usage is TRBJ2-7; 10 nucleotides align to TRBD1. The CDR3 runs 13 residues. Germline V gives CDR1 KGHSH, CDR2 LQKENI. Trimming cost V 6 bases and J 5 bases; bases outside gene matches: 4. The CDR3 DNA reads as TGTGCCAGCTCGGGACAGGGGAAGAACGAGCAGTACTTC. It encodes CASSGQGKNEQYF. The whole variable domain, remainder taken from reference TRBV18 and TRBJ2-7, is NAGVMQNPRHLVRRRGQEARLRCSPMKGHSHVYWYRQLPEEGLKFMVYLQKENIIDESGMPKERFSAEFPKEGPSILRIQQVVRGDSAAYFCASSGQGKNEQYFGPGTRLTVT.

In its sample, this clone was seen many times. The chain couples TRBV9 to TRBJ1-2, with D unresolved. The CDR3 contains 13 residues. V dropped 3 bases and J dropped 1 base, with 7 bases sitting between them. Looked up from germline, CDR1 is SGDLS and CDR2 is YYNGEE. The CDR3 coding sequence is TGTGCCAGCAGCGAGAGACATAACTATGGCTACACCTTC. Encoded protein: CASSERHNYGYTF.

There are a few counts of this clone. CDR3: CASSTGTGELFF. The CDR3 DNA sequence: TGTGCCAGTAGTACCGGCACCGGGGAGCTGTTTTTT. The V call is TRBV19, the J call TRBJ2-2, with D unresolved. Deletions cut 4 bases from V and 4 bases from J, with 4 bases between. This CDR3 contains 12 residues. Germline V gene sequence: CDR1 LNHDA, CDR2 SQIVND (reference sequence).

The CDR3: CASSESGGGATDTQYF. CDR3 coding DNA: TGTGCCAGCAGTGAAAGTGGCGGGGGGGCCACAGATACGCAGTATTTT. The gene calls are TRBV6-1 and TRBJ2-3, with 9 bases aligning to TRBD2. The J segment lost 2 bases and the V segment lost 2 bases, leaving 5 bases of the junction unmatched. Per the germline V gene, CDR1 is MNHNS and CDR2 is SASEGT. The CDR3 consists of 16 residues.

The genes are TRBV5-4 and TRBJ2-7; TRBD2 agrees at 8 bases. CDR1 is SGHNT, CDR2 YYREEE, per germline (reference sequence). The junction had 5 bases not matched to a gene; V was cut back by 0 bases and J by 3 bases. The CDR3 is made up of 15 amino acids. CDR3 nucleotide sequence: TGTGCCAGCAGCTTGGGGGTGGGACTAGACTACGAGCAGTACTTC. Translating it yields CASSLGVGLDYEQYF.

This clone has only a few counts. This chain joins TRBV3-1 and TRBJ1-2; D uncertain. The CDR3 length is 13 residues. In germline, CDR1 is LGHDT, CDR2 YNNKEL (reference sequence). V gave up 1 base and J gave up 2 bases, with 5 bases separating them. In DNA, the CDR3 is TGTGCCAGCAGCCAAGGGTTGAACTATGGCTACACCTTC. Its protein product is CASSQGLNYGYTF.

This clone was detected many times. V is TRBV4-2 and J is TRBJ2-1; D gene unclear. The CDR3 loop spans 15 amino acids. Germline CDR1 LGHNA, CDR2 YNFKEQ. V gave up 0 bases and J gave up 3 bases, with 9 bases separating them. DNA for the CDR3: TGTGCCAGCAGCCAAGAAGCCCCGAGCTACAATGAGCAGTTCTTC. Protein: CASSQEAPSYNEQFF.